The text below deals with one T cell receptor beta chain. Method: immunoSEQ multiplex PCR; TCRdb's copy keeps in-frame clones and lacks some. The sample yields some 150,000 clones, approximately 88% seen once. The sample comes from a study of blood T cell repertoires in COVID-19. Study in general: T cells, B-cell-depleted T cells, or PBMCs provided the cDNA or gDNA that served as material.

Germline assignment: CDR1 SQVTM and CDR2 ANQGSEA. The CDR3 contains 12 residues. Between the trimmed V and J ends, which lost 5 bases and 0 bases, there was a span of 7 bases. This TCR was sampled from an older woman who had recovered from COVID-19. Sequencing was done on a sample of peripheral blood. The genes are TRBV29-1 and TRBJ1-1; D unresolved. The CDR3 DNA sequence: TGCAGCGTTACAAAAATGAACACTGAAGCTTTCTTT. It codes for CSVTKMNTEAFF. The variable domain in full, with the rest retrieved from reference TRBV29-1 and TRBJ1-1, is SAVISQKPSRDICQRGTSLTIQCQVDSQVTMMFWYRQQPGQSLTLIATANQGSEATYESGFVIDKFPISRPNLTFSTLTVSNMSPEDSSIYLCSVTKMNTEAFFGQGTRLTVV.